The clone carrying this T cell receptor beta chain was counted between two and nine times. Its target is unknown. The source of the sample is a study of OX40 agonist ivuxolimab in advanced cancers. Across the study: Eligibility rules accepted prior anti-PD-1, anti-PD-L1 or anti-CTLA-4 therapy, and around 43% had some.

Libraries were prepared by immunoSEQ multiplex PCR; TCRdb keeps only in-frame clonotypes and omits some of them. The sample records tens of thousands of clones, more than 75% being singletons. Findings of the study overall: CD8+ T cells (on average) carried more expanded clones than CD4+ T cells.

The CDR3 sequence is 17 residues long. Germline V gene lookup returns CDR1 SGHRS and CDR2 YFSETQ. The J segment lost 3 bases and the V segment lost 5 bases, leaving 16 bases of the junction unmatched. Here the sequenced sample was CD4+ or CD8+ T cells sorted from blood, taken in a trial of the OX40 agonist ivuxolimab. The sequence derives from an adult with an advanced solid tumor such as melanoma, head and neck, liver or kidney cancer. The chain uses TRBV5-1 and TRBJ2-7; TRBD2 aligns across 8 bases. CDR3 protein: CASSPGHELSGVYEQYF. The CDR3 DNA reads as TGCGCCAGCAGTCCCGGACATGAGCTTAGCGGGGTCTACGAGCAGTACTTC.